This TCR beta chain was identified during a study of T cells in Graves' hyperthyroidism and ophthalmopathy. Per the germline V gene, CDR1 is SGDLS and CDR2 is YYNGEE. The CDR3 runs 15 residues. The germline V and J ends were trimmed by 5 bases and 3 bases, with 17 bases remaining between them. Among the patients, aged 18 to 65, hyperthyroidism was newly diagnosed and had lasted under 2 months. This clonotype has a handful of counts. Amplified regions were TCR beta CDR3 sequences from RNA transcripts. RT-PCR in the first round (using the HTBI primer set) targeted the TCR CDR3. TCRdb re-derived calls from the multiplex PCR reads in MiXCR, one entry per CDR3 protein. The data show around 700,000 distinct CDR3 sequences, about 19% seen once.

This chain uses TRBV9 with TRBJ1-1; D might be TRBD1 (5 bases). Specimen: blood. The source of this sequence is a woman between 50 and 59 years old with Graves' hyperthyroidism that later progressed to Graves' ophthalmopathy. The CDR3 sequence: CASSRIHGGDTEAFF. The CDR3 DNA is TGTGCCAGCAGTCGGATTCACGGAGGGGACACTGAAGCTTTCTTT.